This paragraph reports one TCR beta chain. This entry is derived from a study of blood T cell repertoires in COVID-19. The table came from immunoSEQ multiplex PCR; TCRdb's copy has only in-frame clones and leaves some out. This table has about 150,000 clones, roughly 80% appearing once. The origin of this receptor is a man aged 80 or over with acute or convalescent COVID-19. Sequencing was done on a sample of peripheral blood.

The CDR3 protein is CASSLGPPQPTDTQYF. The CDR3 DNA reads TGTGCCAGCAGCCTTGGGCCCCCCCAACCCACAGATACGCAGTATTTT. The V call is TRBV9, the J call TRBJ2-3; D is undetermined. The CDR3 has 16 amino acids. Germline loops: CDR1 SGDLS, CDR2 YYNGEE. The V end was cut by 4 bases, the J end by 2 bases, with 17 bases between. Filled out from reference TRBV9 and TRBJ2-3, the complete variable domain reads DSGVTQTPKHLITATGQRVTLRCSPRSGDLSVYWYQQSLDQGLQFLIQYYNGEERAKGNILERFSAQQFPDLHSELNLSSLELGDSALYFCASSLGPPQPTDTQYFGPGTRLTVL.